A selection of T cell receptor beta chains follows, all from one sample in a study of CD8+ T cells in alopecia areata. This table comes from immunoSEQ multiplex PCR, and its TCRdb copy is limited to in-frame clones, with some not included. Among about 270,000 clones listed, roughly 60% were seen once. The material was CD4+ T cells sorted from blood, obtained around week 53, from a patient treated with tofacitinib. These receptor sequences come from a human donor with alopecia areata. The CDR3 runs from the conserved cysteine through the conserved F or W. The D gene is left open where the match is weak. A clone size is listed for some rows: how often the clone was seen (once, few, many), or a class if it is expanded.

d_gene: .
j_gene: TRBJ2-7
abundance: .
v_gene: TRBV29-1
CDR3aa: CSVVEQGAYEQYF
CDR3nt: TGCAGCGTTGTTGAACAGGGCGCCTACGAGCAGTACTTC

d_gene: .
j_gene: TRBJ2-7
abundance: .
v_gene: TRBV5-1
CDR3aa: CASSLAAGRYEQYF
CDR3nt: TGCGCCAGCAGCTTGGCGGCGGGCCGCTACGAGCAGTACTTC

d_gene: .
j_gene: TRBJ2-5
abundance: few
v_gene: TRBV7-6
CDR3aa: CASSSRWLELGQETQYF
CDR3nt: TGTGCCAGCAGCTCCCGGTGGTTGGAGCTGGGGCAAGAGACCCAGTACTTC

d_gene: TRBD1
j_gene: TRBJ1-5
abundance: .
v_gene: TRBV29-1
CDR3aa: CSVGTGGSGQPQHF
CDR3nt: TGCAGCGTTGGGACAGGGGGCAGCGGTCAGCCCCAGCATTTT

d_gene: TRBD1
j_gene: TRBJ2-1
abundance: few
v_gene: TRBV10-3
CDR3aa: CAISTGVNSYNEQFF
CDR3nt: TGTGCCATCAGTACAGGGGTAAACTCCTACAATGAGCAGTTCTTC

d_gene: .
j_gene: TRBJ1-2
abundance: .
v_gene: TRBV29-1
CDR3aa: CSVEGKRDGYTF
CDR3nt: TGCAGCGTTGAAGGGAAGAGGGATGGCTACACCTTC

d_gene: TRBD2
j_gene: TRBJ2-3
abundance: once
v_gene: TRBV9
CDR3aa: CASSVGPAGSTDTQYF
CDR3nt: TGTGCCAGCAGCGTAGGTCCAGCGGGGAGCACAGATACGCAGTATTTT

d_gene: .
j_gene: TRBJ2-1
abundance: .
v_gene: TRBV29-1
CDR3aa: CSVNGEDEQFF
CDR3nt: TGCAGCGTTAACGGTGAAGATGAGCAGTTCTTC

d_gene: .
j_gene: TRBJ2-5
abundance: .
v_gene: TRBV30
CDR3aa: CAWRGKETQYF
CDR3nt: TGTGCCTGGAGGGGGAAAGAGACCCAGTACTTC

d_gene: .
j_gene: TRBJ2-1
abundance: once
v_gene: TRBV7-2
CDR3aa: CASSLWGDSYNEQFF
CDR3nt: TGTGCCAGCAGCTTATGGGGGGACTCCTACAATGAGCAGTTCTTC

d_gene: .
j_gene: TRBJ2-1
abundance: .
v_gene: TRBV5-1
CDR3aa: CASSSSGEANEQFF
CDR3nt: TGCGCCAGCAGCTCGTCCGGGGAGGCGAATGAGCAGTTCTTC

d_gene: .
j_gene: TRBJ1-1
abundance: .
v_gene: TRBV29-1
CDR3aa: CSVVYTEAFF
CDR3nt: TGCAGCGTTGTGTACACTGAAGCTTTCTTT

d_gene: TRBD1
j_gene: TRBJ2-1
abundance: few
v_gene: TRBV18
CDR3aa: CASSGDSSYNEQFF
CDR3nt: TGTGCCAGCTCTGGGGACAGCTCCTACAATGAGCAGTTCTTC

d_gene: .
j_gene: TRBJ1-5
abundance: .
v_gene: TRBV20-1
CDR3aa: CSAGGSQPQHF
CDR3nt: TGCAGTGCAGGGGGATCTCAGCCCCAGCATTTT

d_gene: .
j_gene: TRBJ1-5
abundance: once
v_gene: TRBV4-3
CDR3aa: CASSRQASSNQPQHF
CDR3nt: TGCGCCAGCAGCCGCCAAGCGTCAAGCAATCAGCCCCAGCATTTT

d_gene: .
j_gene: TRBJ2-7
abundance: .
v_gene: TRBV7-9
CDR3aa: CASSLEGVLGRKSSYEQYF
CDR3nt: TGTGCCAGCAGCTTAGAAGGAGTATTGGGACGGAAAAGCTCCTACGAGCAGTACTTC

d_gene: .
j_gene: TRBJ1-5
abundance: .
v_gene: TRBV5-1
CDR3aa: CASSLTEYSNQPQHF
CDR3nt: TGCGCCAGCAGCTTGACAGAGTATAGCAATCAGCCCCAGCATTTT